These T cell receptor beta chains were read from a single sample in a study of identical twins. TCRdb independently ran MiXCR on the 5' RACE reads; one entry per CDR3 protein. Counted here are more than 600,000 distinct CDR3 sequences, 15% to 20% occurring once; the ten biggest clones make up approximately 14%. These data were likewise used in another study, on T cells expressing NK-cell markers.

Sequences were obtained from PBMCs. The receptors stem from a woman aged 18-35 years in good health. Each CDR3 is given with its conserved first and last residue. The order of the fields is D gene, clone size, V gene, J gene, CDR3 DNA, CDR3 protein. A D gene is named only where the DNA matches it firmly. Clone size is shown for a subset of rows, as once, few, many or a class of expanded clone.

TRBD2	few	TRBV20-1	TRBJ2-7	TGCAGTGCTATTAGTAGCGGGTACTCCTACGAGCAGTACTTC	CSAISSGYSYEQYF
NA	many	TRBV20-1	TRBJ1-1	TGCAGTGCTAGTCCCCCTTTCGGGGAAGCTTTCTTT	CSASPPFGEAFF
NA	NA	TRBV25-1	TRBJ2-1	TGTGCCAGCAGTGTACCGATAGGGGCCGCGGTCCATGAGCAGTTCTTC	CASSVPIGAAVHEQFF
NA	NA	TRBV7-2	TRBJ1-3	TGTGCCAGCAGCTTACCAGGGGAAGACAACACCATATATTTT	CASSLPGEDNTIYF
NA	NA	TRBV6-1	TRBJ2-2	TGTGCCAGCAGTCGAGCGGGCAGGACCCTAGCGAACACCGGGGAGCTGTTTTTT	CASSRAGRTLANTGELFF
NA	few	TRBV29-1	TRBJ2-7	TGCAGCGTTCAGGCCAGCTATTCCTACGAGCAGTACTTC	CSVQASYSYEQYF
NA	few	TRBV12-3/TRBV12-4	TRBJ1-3	TGTGCCAGCAGCCGGGGACGTCCCTTAGGCAACACCATATATTTT	CASSRGRPLGNTIYF
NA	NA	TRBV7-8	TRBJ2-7	TGTGCCAGCAGCTTAGGAACGGGCGAGCAGTACTTC	CASSLGTGEQYF
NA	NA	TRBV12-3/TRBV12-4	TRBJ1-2	TGTGCCAGCAGTTTGGGGGGGCTACGCGGAGGCTATGGCTACACCTTC	CASSLGGLRGGYGYTF
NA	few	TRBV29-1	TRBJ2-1	TGCAGCGTTGAGCCCGCCGGCAATGAGCAGTTCTTC	CSVEPAGNEQFF
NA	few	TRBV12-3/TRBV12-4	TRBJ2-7	TGTGCCAGCAGTTTTGGTTCTCCCGAGCAGTACTTC	CASSFGSPEQYF
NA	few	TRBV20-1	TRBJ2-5	TGCAGTGCTAGAGCAAATAGCCCAGAGACCCAGTACTTC	CSARANSPETQYF
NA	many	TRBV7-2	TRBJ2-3	TGTGCCAGCAGCTTAGCACTAGAAACAGATACGCAGTATTTT	CASSLALETDTQYF
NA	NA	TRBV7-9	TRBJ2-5	TGTGCCAGCAGAGAACGTCCAGGGATAGAGACCCAGTACTTC	CASRERPGIETQYF
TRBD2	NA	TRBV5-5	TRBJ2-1	TGTGCCAGCAGTACGGGACTAATTTACTACAATGAGCAGTTCTTC	CASSTGLIYYNEQFF
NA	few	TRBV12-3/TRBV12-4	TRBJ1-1	TGTGCCAGCAGCTCTCTCGGGGGAGCTTTCTTT	CASSSLGGAFF
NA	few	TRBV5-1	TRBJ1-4	TGCGCCAGCAGCTTGCTCTCCGGGACGGGTGAAAAACTGTTTTTT	CASSLLSGTGEKLFF
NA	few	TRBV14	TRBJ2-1	TGTGCCAGCAGCCAAGACCCCCGACAGGCCAGCTACAATGAGCAGTTCTTC	CASSQDPRQASYNEQFF
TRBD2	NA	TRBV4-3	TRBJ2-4	TGCGCCAGCAGCCAAGCTACTAGCGGGAAAAACATTCAGTACTTC	CASSQATSGKNIQYF
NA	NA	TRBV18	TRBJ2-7	TGTGCCAGCTCACCAAGTCGAAGCTCCTACGAGCAGTACTTC	CASSPSRSSYEQYF
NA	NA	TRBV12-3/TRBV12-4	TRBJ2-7	TGTGCCAGCACCCGCCGGAGAGGGACTTCTCTATACGAGCAGTACTTC	CASTRRRGTSLYEQYF
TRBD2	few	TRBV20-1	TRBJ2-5	TGCAGTGCTAGGAATAGCGGGAGTAGGGTGGAGACCCAGTACTTC	CSARNSGSRVETQYF
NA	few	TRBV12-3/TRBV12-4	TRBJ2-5	TGTGCCAGCAGGTTGTCTGTCAGCTTGGGGGAGACCCAGTACTTC	CASRLSVSLGETQYF
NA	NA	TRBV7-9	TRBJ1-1	TGTGCCAGCAGCCTCCAGGATTTACAGGGCACTGAAGCTTTCTTT	CASSLQDLQGTEAFF